The sample holds a few counts of the clone carrying this T cell receptor (beta chain). The antigen remains unidentified. These data come from a study of cytomegalovirus exposure and HLA in healthy donors. This PCR relied on a set of 60 Vbeta primers and 13 Jbeta primers. This table comes from immunoSEQ multiplex PCR, and its TCRdb copy is limited to in-frame clones, with some not included. The table records under 200,000 clones, roughly 65% of them present only once. Study outcomes and limitations: The study put 150 or so TCR beta chains on its list as cytomegalovirus-associated.

Germline assignment: CDR1 MNHEY and CDR2 SVGAGI. With 5 bases clipped from V and 6 bases from J, the junction kept 5 bases outside the gene matches. The CDR3 totals 13 residues. Material for sequencing was PBMCs. V gene TRBV6-5 combines with J gene TRBJ2-7; the match to TRBD2 covers 9 bases. This receptor was obtained from a woman aged 18-29 years in good health and CMV-seropositive. The CDR3 region has the DNA TGTGCCAGCAGTACTGGGACTAGCTCCGAGCAGTACTTC. Translation gives CASSTGTSSEQYF.